This T cell receptor (beta chain) emerged from a study of blood T cell repertoires in COVID-19 (TCRdb year 2020). Concerning the study at large: Samples from collaborators originated in the United States, Italy and Spain and spanned both the acute and convalescent phases of COVID-19. The material from the prospective study consisted of cDNA or gDNA derived from T cells, B-cell-depleted T cells, or PBMCs. The dataset comprised deeply sampled blood TCRbeta repertoires from subjects exposed to, actively infected with, or recovered from COVID-19. A freely available public database, intended as a resource for researchers studying the immune response to SARS-CoV-2, is where the repertoires were released. Samples were obtained from the ongoing ImmuneRACE study (first 160 participants) and from 1,254 subjects provided by 6 global collaborators. The sample metadata nearly always contained a de-identified subject ID, COVID-19 status, age in years and sex. Where available, HLA class I and class II types were taken from metadata supplied by the sample provider and were not determined by assay-based typing. Broader findings and caveats from the paper: The quantity of clinical and demographic metadata differed by source and by participant and was supplied without curation.

This clone was seen a single time. Its cognate antigen has yet to be identified. Per-base quality was not reported, and no clone a single base away is much larger than it. Enrolling through a virtual design, the prospective study's participants ranged in age from roughly 18 to 95 years and lived across roughly 23 United States geographic areas. In the prospective study, cohorts were assigned on the basis of participant-reported clinical history obtained from a screening survey and a study questionnaire. For ImmuneRACE Cohort 3, a participant was defined as recovered based on two consecutive negative NP/OP PCR tests, clearance by a healthcare professional, or resolution of symptoms. Each participant in the prospective study had whole blood, serum and a nasopharyngeal or oropharyngeal swab collected by mobile phlebotomists. Prospective study participants could optionally give additional blood draws and questionnaires over an approximately two-month period. Before DNA extraction, blood samples from the prospective study were shipped at room temperature or frozen.

TCRbeta CDR3 regions were amplified from genomic DNA using the immunoSEQ Assay, a bias-controlled multiplex PCR. For the original study's pipeline: Nucleated cell counts per sample were estimated from amplification of reference gene primers within the assay. To quantify the absolute abundance of each unique TCRbeta CDR3 rearrangement, sequence reads were collapsed and filtered. Productive Simpson clonality was computed per sample as the square root of Simpson's diversity index over productive rearrangements. The table comes from immuneACCESS by way of TCRdb, which keeps in-frame sequences with V and J called. Part of the clones is missing from these tables; in studies checked, under half for an unresolved V gene and the rest for unknown reasons. That table furnishes V, J and clone size, whereas the DNA furnished D and trimming. The sample records about 300,000 clones, 89% of which are singletons. About 5.2% of the sample is held by the ten biggest clonotypes.

Its CDR3 holds 13 amino acids, cysteine through phenylalanine. Only the CDR3 region is kept as DNA, spanning 39 bases read in frame from base 1. For CDR1 and CDR2, the germline V gene lists MNHEY and SVGEGT. V was cut back by 6 bases and J by 7 bases, leaving a gap of 15 bases between them. The TCR originated in a man in his fifties or sixties who had recovered from COVID-19. The source material was PBMCs or T cells enriched from blood (not recorded which). The chain uses TRBV6-2 or TRBV6-3 and TRBJ1-2, with a tentative D gene TRBD1 over 6 matching bases. The nucleotides read TGTGCCAGCAGCCAGACAGGACTGGTTGGCTACACCTTC. It is translated as CASSQTGLVGYTF.